This T cell receptor beta chain is drawn from a study of cytotoxic CD8 clonotypes in ibrutinib-treated CLL. Turning to the study itself: IGHV unmutated 17 to 18; relapsed/refractory 11 to 12; treatment-naive under 16. Results showed around 24 partial and 2 complete responses; following median roughly 70 months, 14 remained remitted, about 12 advanced.

V lost 2 bases to trimming and J lost 6 bases; unmatched junction nucleotides: 4. The CDR3 is 15 amino acids. Germline V gene sequence: CDR1 MNHNY, CDR2 SVGAGI (reference sequence). Clones were sequenced by immunoSEQ multiplex PCR, and TCRdb holds only the in-frame ones, with some missing. The sample yields over 100,000 clones, 55% to 75% seen once. Worth noting for this clone: No antigen is known for it.

The study, taken as a whole, reports: Pretreatment clonality was elevated relative to age-matched healthy donors and paralleled circulating CD8+ T-cell counts.

The chain has TRBV6-6 and TRBJ2-2, with 9 nucleotides matching TRBD1. The sequence was collected from a human donor with chronic lymphocytic leukemia. The sequences come from PBMCs, collected after 24 months of ibrutinib treatment. The CDR3 region has the DNA TGTGCCAGCAGTTACGGGACAGGGAAGGCCGGGGAGCTGTTTTTT. Translation gives CASSYGTGKAGELFF.